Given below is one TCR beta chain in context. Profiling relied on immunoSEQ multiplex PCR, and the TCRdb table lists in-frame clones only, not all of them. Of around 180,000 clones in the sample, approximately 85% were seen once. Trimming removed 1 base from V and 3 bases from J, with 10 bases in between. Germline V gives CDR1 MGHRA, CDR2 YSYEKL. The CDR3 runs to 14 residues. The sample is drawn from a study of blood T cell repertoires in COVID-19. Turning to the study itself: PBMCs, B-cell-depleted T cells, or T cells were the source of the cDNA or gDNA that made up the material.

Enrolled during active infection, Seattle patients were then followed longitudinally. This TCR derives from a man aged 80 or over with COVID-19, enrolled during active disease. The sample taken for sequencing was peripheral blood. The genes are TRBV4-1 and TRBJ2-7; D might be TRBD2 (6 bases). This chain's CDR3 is CASSQGTGVYEQYF. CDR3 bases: TGCGCCAGCAGCCAAGGGACGGGAGTCTACGAGCAGTACTTC.